A single sample gave rise to the 20 T cell receptor beta chains below, sequenced in a study of CD8 T cells in Susac syndrome. A quantity of roughly 0.5 to 1 ug RNA underwent reverse transcription using random hexamers. TCRdb reanalysed the immunoSEQ multiplex PCR reads using MiXCR and keeps one entry per CDR3 protein. The sample lists about 130,000 distinct CDR3 sequences, approximately 95% seen once, with about 0.18% in the top ten. What was sequenced was CD8+ T cells from PBMCs. The receptors were gathered from a human donor with Susac syndrome.

CDR3 amino acids: CASTPQGAGAYEQYF. The CDR3 nucleotides are TGTGCCAGCACCCCTCAGGGAGCGGGAGCTTACGAGCAGTACTTC. The chain employs TRBV6-5 and TRBJ2-7; 8 bases are shared with TRBD2. CDR1 and CDR2 (germline): MNHEY, SVGAGI. The CDR3 extends over 15 amino acids. V was pared by 7 bases and J by 4 bases, with 12 bases of the junction left unmatched.

The chain combines TRBV6-6 with TRBJ1-2, with unresolved D. Trimming pared 7 bases from V and 8 bases from J, leaving 17 bases between. The germline V gene encodes CDR1 MNHNY and CDR2 SVGAGI (reference sequence). This CDR3 contains 13 residues. In DNA form, the CDR3 reads TGTGCCAGCAAAACTTTATCAGGTCCCGGCTACACCTTC. Its translation is CASKTLSGPGYTF.

The chain links TRBV29-1 to TRBJ1-2; D possibly corresponds to TRBD1 (5 bases). The ends were cut back, 0 bases at V and 7 bases at J, with 12 bases in the middle. The CDR3 runs 13 residues. Germline-derived CDR1 and CDR2 are SQVTM and ANQGSEA. The CDR3 spells CSVEEGRAGGYTF. The CDR3 bases are TGCAGCGTTGAAGAGGGCAGGGCCGGTGGCTACACCTTC.

This chain connects TRBV6-6 to TRBJ2-2; D is undetermined. Germline values: CDR1 MNHNY, CDR2 SVGAGI (reference sequence). The CDR3 extends over 13 amino acids. V shed 7 bases and J shed 8 bases, with 14 bases lying between them. CDR3 sequence reads: CASISPESGELFF. The CDR3 nucleotides are TGTGCCAGCATCTCACCGGAGAGTGGGGAGCTGTTTTTT.

This sequence joins TRBV19 and TRBJ2-1; perhaps TRBD2 as D (6 bases). V was clipped by 3 bases and J by 10 bases, with 16 bases between them. The CDR3 has 14 residues. Germline V lookup: CDR1 LNHDA, CDR2 SQIVND (reference sequence). The CDR3 spells CASSIRAGPGEQFF. The CDR3 DNA follows: TGTGCCAGTAGTATTAGGGCGGGGCCGGGGGAGCAGTTCTTC. The full variable domain, with the rest looked up from reference TRBV19 and TRBJ2-1, is DGGITQSPKYLFRKEGQNVTLSCEQNLNHDAMYWYRQDPGQGLRLIYYSQIVNDFQKGDIAEGYSVSREKKESFPLTVTSAQKNPTAFYLCASSIRAGPGEQFFGPGTRLTVL.

The chain carries TRBV4-1 and TRBJ2-3, with TRBD2 matching 10 bases. Germline V gene lookup returns CDR1 MGHRA and CDR2 YSYEKL. This CDR3 has 15 amino acids. J was trimmed by 5 bases and V by 8 bases; bases with no gene match: 10. This CDR3 is CASGSAGGYGDTQYF. The CDR3 bases are TGCGCCAGCGGTTCAGCGGGAGGGTATGGAGATACGCAGTATTTT.

V is TRBV27 and J is TRBJ2-2; D unresolved. CDR3 length: 14 amino acids. The germline gives CDR1 MNHEY, CDR2 SMNVEV (reference sequence). The germline V and J ends were trimmed by 7 bases and 7 bases, with 16 bases remaining between them. The CDR3 region is CASTTPWEDGELFF. The CDR3 coding sequence is TGTGCCAGCACCACTCCGTGGGAAGACGGGGAGCTGTTTTTT.

The V call is TRBV5-6, the J call TRBJ2-7; 10 positions match TRBD1. Germline CDR1 reads SGHDT; CDR2 reads YYEEEE. The CDR3 sequence is 14 residues long. Germline trimming cut 4 bases from V and 1 base from J; bases unmatched to any gene: 2. The chain's CDR3 is CASSGDRGSYEQYF. The DNA for the CDR3 is TGTGCCAGCAGCGGGGACAGGGGATCCTACGAGCAGTACTTC.

The V and J genes are TRBV25-1 and TRBJ1-2; D is uncertain. V gave up 4 bases and J gave up 0 bases, with 6 bases separating them. The CDR3 totals 13 residues. Germline CDR1 reads MGHDK; CDR2 reads SYGVNS. CDR3 in DNA: TGTGCCAGCAGTGTACCCACTAACTATGGCTACACCTTC. As protein: CASSVPTNYGYTF.

The chain links TRBV10-3 to TRBJ2-2, with TRBD2 identical over 9 bases. Losses at the gene ends were 2 bases for V and 2 bases for J; bases not matched to a gene: 15. CDR1 ENHRY and CDR2 SYGVKD come from the germline V gene. The CDR3 contains 20 residues. The CDR3 sequence: CAISETDRGGLAVNTGELFF. DNA of the CDR3: TGTGCCATCAGTGAGACAGACAGAGGGGGACTAGCAGTAAACACCGGGGAGCTGTTTTTT.

The V and J genes are TRBV6-2 or TRBV6-3 and TRBJ1-1; TRBD1 is a possible D gene (5 bases). Germline V CDR1 and CDR2: MNHEY, SVGEGT. CDR3 size: 15 residues. Trimming cost V 0 bases and J 4 bases, with 12 bases left between them. The CDR3 DNA sequence: TGTGCCAGCAGTTACTCGATGCGGGGGAGCACTGAAGCTTTCTTT. Translating gives CASSYSMRGSTEAFF.

V and J are TRBV6-1 and TRBJ2-7, with D possibly being TRBD2 (6 bases). The CDR3 loop spans 14 amino acids. Trimming removed 2 bases at V and 7 bases at J, with 15 bases between. Germline V gene data show CDR1 as MNHNS and CDR2 as SASEGT. The CDR3 region is CASSEPGGVGEQYF. The CDR3 coding sequence is TGTGCCAGCAGTGAACCCGGGGGAGTCGGAGAGCAGTACTTC.

The V and J genes are TRBV7-9 and TRBJ2-7; D gene ambiguous. CDR1 and CDR2 from the germline V gene are SEHNR and FQNEAQ (reference sequence). The CDR3 totals 12 residues. V was pared by 4 bases and J by 3 bases, with 7 bases between. The CDR3 DNA reads TGTGCCAGCAGCTCTCAGGTCTACGAGCAGTACTTC. This gives the protein CASSSQVYEQYF.

This clonotype was seen only once. J is TRBJ2-2 and V is TRBV15, with no clear D. CDR1 is LNHNV, CDR2 YYDKDF, per germline (reference sequence). The CDR3 is 15 amino acids. V was shortened by 8 bases and J by 2 bases, with 15 bases between the two germline ends. The CDR3 nucleotides read TGTGCCACCCGCCCCTTGGTTTTCAACACCGGGGAGCTGTTTTTT. This codes for CATRPLVFNTGELFF.

This rearrangement joins TRBV20-1 to TRBJ1-2; the D gene is possibly TRBD1 (6 bases). The germline gives CDR1 DFQATT, CDR2 SNEGSKA (reference sequence). The CDR3 has 14 amino acids. V was cut by 4 bases and J by 2 bases, with 14 bases left in between. CDR3 coding DNA: TGCAGTGCTAACCGGGACACGGAGAACTATGGCTACACCTTC. Translated: CSANRDTENYGYTF.

The gene calls are TRBV12-3 or TRBV12-4 and TRBJ2-7; D gene uncertain. The CDR3 runs 11 residues. Deletions cut 5 bases from V and 7 bases from J, with 9 bases between. For the CDR3, the DNA is TGTGCCAGCAGTCCCTCAGCTGAGCAGTACTTC. Translating gives CASSPSAEQYF.

This chain joins TRBV9 and TRBJ2-3, with D tentatively TRBD2 (5 bases). V was pared by 7 bases and J by 3 bases, with 15 bases between. The germline CDR1 and CDR2 sequences are SGDLS and YYNGEE. There are 14 residues in the CDR3. The CDR3 loop is CASVPGIETDTQYF. Here the CDR3 DNA reads TGTGCCAGCGTTCCGGGGATTGAAACAGATACGCAGTATTTT.

A word on this clonotype: A read error may produce the germline difference seen at one junction end. V and J are TRBV29-1 and TRBJ2-1; D uncertain. The CDR3 consists of 14 residues. Per the germline V gene, CDR1 is SQVTM and CDR2 is ANQGSEA. This CDR3 reads CSDEVRLQNNEQFF. The CDR3 DNA follows: TGCAGCGATGAAGTTCGGTTGCAGAACAATGAGCAGTTCTTC.

This chain uses TRBV14 with TRBJ2-2, with TRBD1 matching over 7 bases. Trimming took 0 bases from V and 6 from J; bases not matched to a gene: 16. From germline, CDR1 is SGHDN and CDR2 FVKESK. This CDR3 contains 19 residues. CDR3 in amino acids: CASSQDPLNRGPRPGELFF. The DNA of the CDR3 is TGTGCCAGCAGCCAAGATCCGCTAAACAGGGGCCCGAGGCCCGGGGAGCTGTTTTTT.

The chain carries TRBV9 and TRBJ2-1; D might be TRBD2 (6 bases). Germline values: CDR1 SGDLS, CDR2 YYNGEE. V was shortened by 0 bases and J by 8 bases, with 15 bases between the two germline ends. The CDR3 totals 15 residues. CDR3 nucleotide sequence: TGTGCCAGCAGCGTAGAGGGAGGCCGGGTGGATGAGCAGTTCTTC. This codes for CASSVEGGRVDEQFF.